This passage covers 10 T cell receptor beta chains from one sample sequenced in a study of Graves' ophthalmopathy and Graves' hyperthyroidism. Amplified TCR beta CDR3 regions were obtained using RNA transcripts as template. HTBI primers were employed in first-round RT-PCR, then a second-round multiplex PCR followed. One entry per CDR3 protein results from TCRdb running MiXCR on the multiplex PCR reads. The profile shows about 660,000 distinct CDR3 sequences, about 41% of them singletons. Source material: peripheral blood. Receptors originate from an adult man with Graves' ophthalmopathy.

This clonotype has ten or more counts. V usage is TRBV2 and J usage is TRBJ2-7; 10 bases are a match to TRBD1. Germline loops: CDR1 SNHLY, CDR2 FYNNEI. The CDR3 length is 14 residues. J was trimmed by 0 bases and V by 4 bases; bases with no gene match: 0. The CDR3 is CASSGTGGSYEQYF. CDR3 DNA: TGTGCCAGCAGTGGGACAGGGGGCTCCTACGAGCAGTACTTC.

The V gene is TRBV6-6, the J gene TRBJ1-2, with D unresolved. This CDR3 region has 14 residues. Germline values: CDR1 MNHNY, CDR2 SVGAGI (reference sequence). V shed 7 bases and J shed 4 bases, with 16 bases lying between them. The CDR3 region has the DNA TGTGCCAGCACTTCTACCCCCGGGGTCTATGGCTACACCTTC. Encoded protein: CASTSTPGVYGYTF.

The chain employs TRBV7-8 and TRBJ1-6; 8 bases fit TRBD1. Germline V gene data show CDR1 as SGHVS and CDR2 as FQNEAQ. The CDR3 loop spans 15 amino acids. V was clipped by 6 bases and J by 8 bases; unmatched bases: 9. The CDR3 loop reads CASSAGQGFDSPLHF. DNA of the CDR3: TGTGCCAGCAGTGCAGGACAGGGCTTTGATTCACCCCTCCACTTT.

V and J are TRBV20-1 and TRBJ2-3; the D is unclear. This CDR3 has 12 residues. V was trimmed by 6 bases and J by 2 bases, leaving 9 bases between them. Germline V CDR1 and CDR2: DFQATT, SNEGSKA (reference sequence). The CDR3 DNA is TGCAGTGCCCAGCCCGACACAGATACGCAGTATTTT. It specifies CSAQPDTDTQYF.

This clonotype came up many times. The rearrangement joins TRBV29-1 to TRBJ1-2, with D hard to call. CDR1 is SQVTM, CDR2 ANQGSEA, per germline. V was pared by 3 bases and J by 4 bases, with 9 bases between. The CDR3 runs to 12 residues. The CDR3 DNA reads TGCAGCGTTGAGGCGGAGAGCTATGGCTACACCTTC. This translates into CSVEAESYGYTF.

This clonotype was picked up a small number of times. The rearrangement uses TRBV12-3 or TRBV12-4 and TRBJ2-7, with D perhaps matching TRBD2 (6 bases). V was pared by 4 bases and J by 0 bases, with 13 bases between. The CDR3 is 15 amino acids. In DNA, the CDR3 is TGTGCCAGCAGTTCTCCTAGCGTGATCTCCTACGAGCAGTACTTC. It encodes CASSSPSVISYEQYF.

This clonotype was found a few times. This chain links TRBV27 with TRBJ2-5, with 9 bases aligning to TRBD1. The CDR3 runs 16 residues. Germline V gene data show CDR1 as MNHEY and CDR2 as SMNVEV (reference sequence). The trim removed 4 bases at V and 5 bases at J, leaving 11 bases unmatched. The chain's CDR3 is CASSSFPGQGRETQYF. The CDR3 DNA is TGTGCCAGCAGTTCTTTCCCGGGACAGGGCCGGGAGACCCAGTACTTC.

In its sample, this clonotype was seen many times. The chain couples TRBV7-6 to TRBJ2-2, with 9 bases lining up with TRBD2. The CDR3 length is 15 residues. Germline lookup yields CDR1 SGHVS and CDR2 FNYEAQ. V lost 5 bases, J lost 4 bases, and 5 bases stayed unmatched. CDR3 in amino acids: CASSPSGTGTGELFF. CDR3 DNA: TGTGCCAGCAGCCCTAGCGGGACGGGCACCGGGGAGCTGTTTTTT.

This clonotype appeared many times. The V gene is TRBV12-3 or TRBV12-4, the J gene TRBJ1-5; 11 bases match TRBD1. This CDR3 is 15 amino acids long. V shed 5 bases, J shed 3 bases, and the junction held 3 bases outside the gene matches. The CDR3 DNA is TGTGCCAGCAGTAACGGACAGGGGGCCAATCAGCCCCAGCATTTT. It is translated as CASSNGQGANQPQHF.

This clonotype was recorded at least ten times. The chain links TRBV20-1 to TRBJ1-1; D is uncertain. CDR1 and CDR2 (germline): DFQATT, SNEGSKA (reference sequence). There are 12 residues in the CDR3. V lost 4 bases and J lost 2, with 8 bases in between. CDR3 sequence reads: CSATDINTEAFF. In DNA, the CDR3 is TGCAGTGCTACCGACATTAACACTGAAGCTTTCTTT.